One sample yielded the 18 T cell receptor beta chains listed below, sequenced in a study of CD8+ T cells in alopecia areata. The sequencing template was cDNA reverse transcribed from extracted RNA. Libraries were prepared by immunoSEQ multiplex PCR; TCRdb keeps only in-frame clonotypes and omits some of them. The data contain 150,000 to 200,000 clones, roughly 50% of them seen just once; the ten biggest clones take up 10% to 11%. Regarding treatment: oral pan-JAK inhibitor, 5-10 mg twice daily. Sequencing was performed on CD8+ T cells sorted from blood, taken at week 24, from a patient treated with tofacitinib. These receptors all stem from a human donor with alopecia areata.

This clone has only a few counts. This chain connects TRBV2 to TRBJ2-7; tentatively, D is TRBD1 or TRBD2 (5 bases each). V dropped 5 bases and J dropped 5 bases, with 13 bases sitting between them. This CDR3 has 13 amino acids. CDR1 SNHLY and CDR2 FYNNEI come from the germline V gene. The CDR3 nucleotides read TGTGCCAGCAGTTCCAGGGAGTACAACGAGCAGTACTTC. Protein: CASSSREYNEQYF.

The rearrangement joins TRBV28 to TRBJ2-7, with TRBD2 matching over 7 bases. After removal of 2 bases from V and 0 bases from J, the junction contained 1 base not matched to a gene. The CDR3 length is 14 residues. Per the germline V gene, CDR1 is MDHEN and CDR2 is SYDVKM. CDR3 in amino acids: CASSLSGASYEQYF. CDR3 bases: TGTGCCAGCAGTTTAAGCGGGGCCTCCTACGAGCAGTACTTC.

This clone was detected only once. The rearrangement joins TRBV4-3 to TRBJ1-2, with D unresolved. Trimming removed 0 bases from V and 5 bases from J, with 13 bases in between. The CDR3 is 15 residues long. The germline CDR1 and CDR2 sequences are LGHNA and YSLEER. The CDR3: CASSQDPRPGYGYTF. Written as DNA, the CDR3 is TGCGCCAGCAGCCAAGATCCACGACCGGGATATGGCTACACCTTC.

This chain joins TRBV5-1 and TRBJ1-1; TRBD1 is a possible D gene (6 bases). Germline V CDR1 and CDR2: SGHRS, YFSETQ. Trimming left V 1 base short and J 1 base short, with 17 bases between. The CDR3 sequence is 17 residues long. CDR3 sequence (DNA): TGCGCCAGCAGCTTGTACCCGGACAGCCGGGGGAACACTGAAGCTTTCTTT. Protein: CASSLYPDSRGNTEAFF.

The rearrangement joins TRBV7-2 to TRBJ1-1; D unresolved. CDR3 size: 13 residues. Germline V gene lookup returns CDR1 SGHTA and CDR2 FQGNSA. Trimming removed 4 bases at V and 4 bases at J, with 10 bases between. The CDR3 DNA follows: TGTGCCAGCAGCTACGGGCTTGGCACTGAAGCTTTCTTT. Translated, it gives CASSYGLGTEAFF.

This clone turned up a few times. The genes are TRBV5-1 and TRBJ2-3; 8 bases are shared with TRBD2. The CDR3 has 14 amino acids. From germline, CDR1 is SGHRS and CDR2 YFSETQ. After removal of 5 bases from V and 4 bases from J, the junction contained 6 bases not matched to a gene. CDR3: CASRRGGRPDTQYF. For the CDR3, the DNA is TGCGCCAGCAGACGCGGGGGGAGACCAGATACGCAGTATTTT.

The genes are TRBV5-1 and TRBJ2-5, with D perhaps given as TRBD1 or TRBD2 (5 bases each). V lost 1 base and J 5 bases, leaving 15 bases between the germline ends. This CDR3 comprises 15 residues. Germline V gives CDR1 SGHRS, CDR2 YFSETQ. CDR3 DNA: TGCGCCAGCAGCTTGAGTCCTGGGACGTCGGAGACCCAGTACTTC. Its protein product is CASSLSPGTSETQYF. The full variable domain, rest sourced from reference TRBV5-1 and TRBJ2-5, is KAGVTQTPRYLIKTRGQQVTLSCSPISGHRSVSWYQQTPGQGLQFLFEYFSETQRNKGNFPGRFSGRQFSNSRSEMNVSTLELGDSALYLCASSLSPGTSETQYFGPGTRLLVL.

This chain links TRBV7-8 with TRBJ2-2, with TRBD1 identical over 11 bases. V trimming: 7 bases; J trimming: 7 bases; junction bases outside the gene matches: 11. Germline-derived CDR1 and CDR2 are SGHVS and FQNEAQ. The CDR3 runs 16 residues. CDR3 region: CASTFGQGADNGELFF. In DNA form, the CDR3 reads TGTGCCAGCACCTTCGGACAGGGGGCTGATAACGGGGAGCTGTTTTTT.

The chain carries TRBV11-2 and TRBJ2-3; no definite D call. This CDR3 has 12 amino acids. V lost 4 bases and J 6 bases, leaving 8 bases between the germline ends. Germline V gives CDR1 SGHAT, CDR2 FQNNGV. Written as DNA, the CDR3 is TGTGCCAGCAGCTCCCCGGTGGATACGCAGTATTTT. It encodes CASSSPVDTQYF.

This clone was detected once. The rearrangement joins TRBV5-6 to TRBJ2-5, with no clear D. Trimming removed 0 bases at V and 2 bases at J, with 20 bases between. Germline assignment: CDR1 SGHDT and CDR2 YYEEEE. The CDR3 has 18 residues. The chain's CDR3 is CASSLGIVRTKAQETQYF. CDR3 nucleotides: TGTGCCAGCAGCTTGGGAATAGTCAGGACGAAAGCTCAAGAGACCCAGTACTTC.

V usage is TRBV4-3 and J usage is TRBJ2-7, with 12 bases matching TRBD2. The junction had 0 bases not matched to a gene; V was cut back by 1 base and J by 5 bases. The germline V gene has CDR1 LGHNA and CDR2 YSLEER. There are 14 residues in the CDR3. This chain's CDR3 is CASSQGLAGDEQYF. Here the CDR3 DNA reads TGCGCCAGCAGCCAAGGACTAGCGGGGGACGAGCAGTACTTC.

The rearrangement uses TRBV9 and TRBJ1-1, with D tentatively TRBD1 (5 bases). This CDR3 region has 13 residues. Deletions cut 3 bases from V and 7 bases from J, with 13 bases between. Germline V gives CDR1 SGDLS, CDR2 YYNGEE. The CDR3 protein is CASSEEGDNEAFF. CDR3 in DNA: TGTGCCAGCAGCGAGGAAGGGGATAATGAAGCTTTCTTT.

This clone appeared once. The CDR3 nucleotides are TGTGCCAGCAGTCTCGATCCTAAGACTGAAGCTTTCTTT. It encodes CASSLDPKTEAFF. The V call is TRBV6-6, the J call TRBJ1-1; no firm D call. Trimming removed 5 bases from V and 5 bases from J, with 12 bases in between. CDR1 and CDR2 (germline): MNHNY, SVGAGI (reference sequence). The CDR3 extends over 13 amino acids.

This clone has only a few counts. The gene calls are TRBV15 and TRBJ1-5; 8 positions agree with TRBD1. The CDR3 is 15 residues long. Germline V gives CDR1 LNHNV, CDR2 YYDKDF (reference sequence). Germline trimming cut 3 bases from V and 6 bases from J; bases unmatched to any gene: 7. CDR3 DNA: TGTGCCACCAGCAGGTCGACAGGGGCGAGTCAGCCCCAGCATTTT. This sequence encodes CATSRSTGASQPQHF.

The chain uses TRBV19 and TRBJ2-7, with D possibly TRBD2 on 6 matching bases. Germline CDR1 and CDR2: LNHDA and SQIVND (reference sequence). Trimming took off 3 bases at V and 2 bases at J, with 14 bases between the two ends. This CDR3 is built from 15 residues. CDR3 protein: CASSIRRETTYEQYF. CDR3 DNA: TGTGCCAGTAGTATTAGGCGGGAAACAACCTACGAGCAGTACTTC.

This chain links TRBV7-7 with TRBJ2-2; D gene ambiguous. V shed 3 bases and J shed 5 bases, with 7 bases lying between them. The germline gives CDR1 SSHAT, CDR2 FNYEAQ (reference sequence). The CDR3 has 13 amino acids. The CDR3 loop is CASSFGRTGELFF. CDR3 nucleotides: TGTGCCAGCAGCTTCGGCCGTACCGGGGAGCTGTTTTTT.

The CDR3 region is CAWSVGAAYEQYF. In DNA form, the CDR3 reads TGTGCCTGGAGCGTAGGGGCAGCCTACGAGCAGTACTTC. The chain joins TRBV30 to TRBJ2-7; D might be TRBD1 (5 bases). Germline values: CDR1 GTSNPN, CDR2 SVGIG (reference sequence). CDR3 length: 13 amino acids. V was trimmed by 3 bases and J by 2 bases, leaving 11 bases between them.

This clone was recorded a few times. The CDR3 reads CASSIRVTGPNEQFF. In DNA, the CDR3 is TGCGCCAGCAGCATCAGGGTTACGGGACCAAATGAGCAGTTCTTC. The genes are TRBV5-1 and TRBJ2-1, with D perhaps being TRBD1 or TRBD2 (5 bases each). This CDR3 spans 15 amino acids. The V end lost 4 bases, the J end lost 7 bases, and 18 bases lay between the germline ends. Germline-derived CDR1 and CDR2 are SGHRS and YFSETQ. Looking up the rest from reference TRBV5-1 and TRBJ2-1 gives the full variable domain: KAGVTQTPRYLIKTRGQQVTLSCSPISGHRSVSWYQQTPGQGLQFLFEYFSETQRNKGNFPGRFSGRQFSNSRSEMNVSTLELGDSALYLCASSIRVTGPNEQFFGPGTRLTVL.